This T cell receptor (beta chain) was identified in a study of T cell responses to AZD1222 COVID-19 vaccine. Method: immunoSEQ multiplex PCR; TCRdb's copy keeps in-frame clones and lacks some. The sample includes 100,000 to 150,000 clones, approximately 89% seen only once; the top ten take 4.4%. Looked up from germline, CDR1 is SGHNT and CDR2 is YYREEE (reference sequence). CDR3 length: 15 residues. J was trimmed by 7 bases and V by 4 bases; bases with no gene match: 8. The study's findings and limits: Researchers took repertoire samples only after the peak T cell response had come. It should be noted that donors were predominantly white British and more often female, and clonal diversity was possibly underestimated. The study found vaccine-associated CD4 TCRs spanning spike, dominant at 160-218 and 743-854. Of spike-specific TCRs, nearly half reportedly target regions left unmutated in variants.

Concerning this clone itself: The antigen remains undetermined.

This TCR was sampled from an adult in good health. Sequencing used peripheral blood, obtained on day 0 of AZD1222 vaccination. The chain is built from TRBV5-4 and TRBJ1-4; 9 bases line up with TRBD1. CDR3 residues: CASSLRQGVGEKLFF. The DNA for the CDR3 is TGTGCCAGCAGCCTCAGACAGGGGGTGGGTGAAAAACTGTTTTTT.